Included here is one TCR beta chain sequence, with context. Germline CDR1 and CDR2: ENHRY and SYGVKD. This CDR3 spans 16 amino acids. Trimming pared 8 bases from V and 0 bases from J, leaving 14 bases between. This specimen comes from a study of blood T cells in healthy people across ages. Study background: About one barcoded beta molecule was captured per two T cells (by template switching).

The sample providers were healthy Caucasian people from Russia, aged roughly 6 to 95. Then a second PCR, running roughly 7 to 11 cycles, was carried out with a sample-barcoded 5' primer and a J-beta primer mix. TCRdb redid the calling of the 5' RACE reads with MiXCR, one entry per CDR3 protein. The data show approximately 800,000 distinct CDR3 sequences, 53% seen once. Specimen: blood. V usage is TRBV10-3 and J usage is TRBJ2-6; D may be TRBD2 (6 bases). This TCR was sampled from a man older than 75 in good health. The DNA of the CDR3 is TGTGCCATCGGGGGGACGGAAGGCTCTGGGGCCAACGTCCTGACTTTC. Protein product: CAIGGTEGSGANVLTF.